The present T cell receptor (beta chain) was sequenced within a study of shared clonotypes between healthy human individuals. Study-level findings and limits: Clonotype sharing across donors was expected to vary with sequencing depth. Enrolling few donors narrowed the genetic and exposure-history diversity that was represented.

Sequenced by immunoSEQ multiplex PCR; TCRdb stores in-frame clones only, minus some. The sample consists of around 2.3 million clones, under 97% of them appearing once. Germline CDR1 is SGHDN and CDR2 is FVKESK. The CDR3 totals 18 residues. The V and J ends lost 3 bases and 2 bases respectively, with 20 bases between them. On this clone: Its cognate antigen is unknown.

The material sequenced was naive CD4+ T cells sorted from blood. The subset is: CD45RA+ positively selected. The clonotype originates from a young man in good health. This chain connects TRBV14 to TRBJ2-1; D not certain. For the CDR3, the DNA is TGTGCCAGCAGCCATCCTGCCGGGCGTTCTTTAACCTACAATGAGCAGTTCTTC. As protein: CASSHPAGRSLTYNEQFF.